The entry below describes one TCR beta chain. Its antigen is not known. PCR primers comprised 60 Vbeta and 13 Jbeta primers. Generated by immunoSEQ multiplex PCR, the TCRdb table keeps only in-frame clones and is missing some. The sample holds 55,000 to 85,000 clones; less than 80% are singletons and the top ten take around 10%. These data belong to a study of cytomegalovirus exposure and HLA in healthy donors. Points from the study as a whole: Within a later analysis, the majority of CMV-associated TCR beta chains appeared HLA-restricted. Later analysis identified 16,951 TCR beta sequences associated with HLA alleles, using a false discovery rate threshold of 0.05.

Donors likely had unrecorded immune exposures despite being nominally healthy when sampled. The CDR3 consists of 15 residues. V usage is TRBV12-2 and J usage is TRBJ1-2; the DNA was not used to check the table's D call, TRBD1. TRBV12-2 is labeled a pseudogene. The receptor comes from a woman between 35 and 50 years old in good health and CMV-seropositive. The sequencing input was PBMCs. The CDR3 nucleotides read TGTGCAAGTCGCTTAGCTATGGTCCAGGGGAGTGGCTACACCTTC. Protein product: CASRLAMVQGSGYTF.